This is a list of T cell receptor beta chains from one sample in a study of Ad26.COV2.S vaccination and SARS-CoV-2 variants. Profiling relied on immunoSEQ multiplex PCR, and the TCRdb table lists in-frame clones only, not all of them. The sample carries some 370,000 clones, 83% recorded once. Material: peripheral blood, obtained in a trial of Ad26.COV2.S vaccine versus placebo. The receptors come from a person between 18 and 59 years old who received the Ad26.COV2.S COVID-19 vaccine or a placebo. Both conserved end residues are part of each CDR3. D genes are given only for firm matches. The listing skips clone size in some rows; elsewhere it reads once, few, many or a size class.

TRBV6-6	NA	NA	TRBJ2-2	TGTGCCAGCAGTTTTGGCGACAGCTACACCGGGGAGCTGTTTTTT	CASSFGDSYTGELFF
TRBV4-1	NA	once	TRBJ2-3	TGCGCCAGCAGCCAAGGTTTACTGGCAGATACGCAGTATTTT	CASSQGLLADTQYF
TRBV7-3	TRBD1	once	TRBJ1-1	TGTGCCAGCAGCAATAGACGAAGGACAGGTTGGAAAGTGGACACTGAAGCTTTCTTT	CASSNRRRTGWKVDTEAFF
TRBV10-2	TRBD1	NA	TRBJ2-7	TGCGCCAGCAGTTCCTCCGGGACAGGGGCCTACGAGCAGTACTTC	CASSSSGTGAYEQYF
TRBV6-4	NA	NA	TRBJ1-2	TGTGCCAGCAGCGATTCGAGGGGTGGAGGCTACACCTTC	CASSDSRGGGYTF
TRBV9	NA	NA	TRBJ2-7	TGTGCCAGCAGCCTTCTTCCGGGCGGCTACGAGCAGTACTTC	CASSLLPGGYEQYF
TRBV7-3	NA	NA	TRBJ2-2	TGTGCCAGCAGTTCTCAAACGGGTGCCGGGGAGCTGTTTTTT	CASSSQTGAGELFF
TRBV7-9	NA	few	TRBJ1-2	TGTGCCAGCAGCCATCCGGTGGCGGGGGGCTACACCTTC	CASSHPVAGGYTF
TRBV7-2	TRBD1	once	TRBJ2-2	TGTGCCAGCAGCCCGACAGGGACGAACACCGGGGAGCTGTTTTTT	CASSPTGTNTGELFF
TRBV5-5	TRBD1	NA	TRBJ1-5	TGTGCCAGCAGCTTGACAGGGGGTTGGCCCCAGCATTTT	CASSLTGGWPQHF
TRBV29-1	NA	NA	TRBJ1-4	TGCAGCGTTGAAACGGGGACCAGACACGGATTTGGAAAACTGTTTTTT	CSVETGTRHGFGKLFF
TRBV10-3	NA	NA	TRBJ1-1	TGTGCCATCAGTGCGTTGCACGTGAACACTGAAGCTTTCTTT	CAISALHVNTEAFF
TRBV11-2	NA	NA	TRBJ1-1	TGTGCCAGCAAGTCGAACACTGAAGCTTTCTTT	CASKSNTEAFF
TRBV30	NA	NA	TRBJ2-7	TGTGCCTGGAGGACCTCAGGGCGTTACGAGCAGTACTTC	CAWRTSGRYEQYF
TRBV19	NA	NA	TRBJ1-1	TGTGCCAGTAGTATATTCGACAGGAACACTGAAGCTTTCTTT	CASSIFDRNTEAFF
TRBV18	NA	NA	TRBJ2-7	TGTGCCAGCTCTCTAGGGGGCTACGAGCAGTACTTC	CASSLGGYEQYF
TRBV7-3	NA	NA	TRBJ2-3	TGTGCCAGCAGCTTAATGGGTCCCTTCCCCACAGATACGCAGTATTTT	CASSLMGPFPTDTQYF
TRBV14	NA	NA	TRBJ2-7	TGTGCCAGCAGCCAAGATCCTGGGACCCAGTACGGGGAGCAGTACTTC	CASSQDPGTQYGEQYF
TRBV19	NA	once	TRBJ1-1	TGTGCCAGTAGAATAAATTGGGGTACTGAAGCTTTCTTT	CASRINWGTEAFF
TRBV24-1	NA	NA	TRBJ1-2	TGTGCCACCAGTGATGGGGTTGGCTACACCTTC	CATSDGVGYTF
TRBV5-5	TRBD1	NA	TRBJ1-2	TGTGCCAGCAGCTTGATGGGACAGGCCCTCTATGGCTACACCTTC	CASSLMGQALYGYTF
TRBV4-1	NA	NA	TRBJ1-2	TGCGCCAGCAGCCAAGATCAGGGAAGGTCTAACTATGGCTACACCTTC	CASSQDQGRSNYGYTF
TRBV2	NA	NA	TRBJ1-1	TGTGCCAGCACCTTTTCGGGGCGCGGCACTGAAGCTTTCTTT	CASTFSGRGTEAFF
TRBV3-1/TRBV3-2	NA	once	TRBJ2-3	TGTGCCAGCAGCCTCGGGACTTACTATTCGAGCACAGATACGCAGTATTTT	CASSLGTYYSSTDTQYF
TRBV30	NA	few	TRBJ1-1	TGTGCCTGCTCGGGGACGGGCAACACTGAAGCTTTCTTT	CACSGTGNTEAFF
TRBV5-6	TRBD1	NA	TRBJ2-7	TGTGCCAGCAGCTTAAGCGGGACAGGGATCCACGAGCAGTACTTC	CASSLSGTGIHEQYF
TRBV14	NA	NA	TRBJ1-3	TGTGCCAGCAGCCAAGTACGTCATTCGGCGTTCTCTGGAAACACCATATATTTT	CASSQVRHSAFSGNTIYF
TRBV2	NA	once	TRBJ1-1	TGTGCCACTCCCCGACGGCTCCTCGGGGCTTTCTTT	CATPRRLLGAFF
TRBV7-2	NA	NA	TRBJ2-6	TGTGCCAGCACCGATAACAGAGCCTCTGGGGCCAACGTCCTGACTTTC	CASTDNRASGANVLTF
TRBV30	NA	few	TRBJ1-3	TGTGCCTGGAGTGCCGACAAATTCTCTGGAAACACCATATATTTT	CAWSADKFSGNTIYF
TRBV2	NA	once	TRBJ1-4	TGTGCCAGCAGTAGACAGGTCACAACTAATGAAAAACTGTTTTTT	CASSRQVTTNEKLFF
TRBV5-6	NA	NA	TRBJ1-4	TGTGCCAGCAGCTTACAGGGCTACGAAAAACTGTTTTTT	CASSLQGYEKLFF
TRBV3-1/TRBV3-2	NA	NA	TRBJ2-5	TGTGCCAGCAGCCAAGATTTGCAACAGAGTGAGACCCAGTACTTC	CASSQDLQQSETQYF
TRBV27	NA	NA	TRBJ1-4	TGTGCCAGCAGTTTTTTACAGGATCGGGAAAAACTGTTTTTT	CASSFLQDREKLFF
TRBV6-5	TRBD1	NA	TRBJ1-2	TGTGCCAGCACCGGGACAGGGGGCCACACCTTC	CASTGTGGHTF
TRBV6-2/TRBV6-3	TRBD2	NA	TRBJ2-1	TGTGCCAGCAGTCTCCTAGCGGGGGGGCGCAATGAGCAGTTCTTC	CASSLLAGGRNEQFF
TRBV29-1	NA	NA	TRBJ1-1	TGCAGCGCTATCGCAAATTTGAACACTGAAGCTTTCTTT	CSAIANLNTEAFF
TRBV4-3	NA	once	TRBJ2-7	TGCGCCAGCAGCCAAGGGGGTAAAGGCGAGCAGTACTTC	CASSQGGKGEQYF
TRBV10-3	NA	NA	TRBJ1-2	TGTGCCATCAGTGAACGGGGCGGAGCTAACTATGGCTACACCTTC	CAISERGGANYGYTF
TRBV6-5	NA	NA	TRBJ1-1	TGTGCCAGCACCCTGAGTGGGGTTGCTGAAGCTTTCTTT	CASTLSGVAEAFF
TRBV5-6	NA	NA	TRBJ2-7	TGTGCCAGCAGCTTGGGTGGCATCAGTCCCTACGAGCAGTACTTC	CASSLGGISPYEQYF
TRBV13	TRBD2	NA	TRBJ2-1	TGTGCCAGCAGCCATCGACTAGCGGGGGGAAGGGAGCAGTTCTTC	CASSHRLAGGREQFF
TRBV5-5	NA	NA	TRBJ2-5	TGTGCCAGCAGCTCCCTGGTTTTCGAGACCCAGTACTTC	CASSSLVFETQYF
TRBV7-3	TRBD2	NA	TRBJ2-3	TGTGCCAGCAGCCTAGCGGGGGGTCACACAGATACGCAGTATTTT	CASSLAGGHTDTQYF
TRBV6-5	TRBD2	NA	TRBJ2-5	TGTGCCAGCAGTTGGGGACTAGCGGAAGAGACCCAGTACTTC	CASSWGLAEETQYF
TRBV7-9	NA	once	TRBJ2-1	TGTGCCAGCAGCCCCCTATGGACCAACAATGAGCAGTTCTTC	CASSPLWTNNEQFF
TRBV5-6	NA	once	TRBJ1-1	TGTGCCAGCAGCCTATTCCTGGGTGTGGCTTTCTTT	CASSLFLGVAFF
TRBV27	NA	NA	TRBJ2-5	TGTGCCAGCAGTTTATCCTTAGCGTACCTCCAAGAGACCCAGTACTTC	CASSLSLAYLQETQYF
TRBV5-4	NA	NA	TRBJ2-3	TGTGCCAGCAGCTTGAAGCTAGCTAGCACAGATACGCAGTATTTT	CASSLKLASTDTQYF
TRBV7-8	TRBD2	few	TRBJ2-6	TGTGCCAGCAGCTTAATTAGCGGGGGCTCTGGGGCCAACGTCCTGACTTTC	CASSLISGGSGANVLTF
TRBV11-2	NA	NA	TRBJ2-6	TGTGCCAGCAGCTGGTTCGATGGGGCCAACGTCCTGACTTTC	CASSWFDGANVLTF
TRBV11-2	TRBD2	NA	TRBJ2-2	TGTGCCAGCAGATCTTCCGGGAGGGAGAGGACCGGGGAGCTGTTTTTT	CASRSSGRERTGELFF